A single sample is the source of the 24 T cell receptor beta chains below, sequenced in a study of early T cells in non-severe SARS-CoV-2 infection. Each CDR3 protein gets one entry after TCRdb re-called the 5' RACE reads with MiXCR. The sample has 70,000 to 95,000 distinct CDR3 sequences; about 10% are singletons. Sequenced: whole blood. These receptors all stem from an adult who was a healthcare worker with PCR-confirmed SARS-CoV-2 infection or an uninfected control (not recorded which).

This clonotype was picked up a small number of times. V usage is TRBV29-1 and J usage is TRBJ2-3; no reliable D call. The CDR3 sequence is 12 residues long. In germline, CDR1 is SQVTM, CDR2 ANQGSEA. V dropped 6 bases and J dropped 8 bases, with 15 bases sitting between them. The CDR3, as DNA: TGCAGCGTGACCCCCCCAGCGTCTACGCAGTATTTT. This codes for CSVTPPASTQYF.

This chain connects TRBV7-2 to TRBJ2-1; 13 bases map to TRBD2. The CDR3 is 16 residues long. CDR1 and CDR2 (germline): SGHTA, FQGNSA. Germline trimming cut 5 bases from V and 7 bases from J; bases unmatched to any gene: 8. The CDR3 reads CASSIKRLAGGNEQFF. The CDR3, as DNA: TGTGCCAGCAGCATAAAACGACTAGCGGGGGGTAATGAGCAGTTCTTC.

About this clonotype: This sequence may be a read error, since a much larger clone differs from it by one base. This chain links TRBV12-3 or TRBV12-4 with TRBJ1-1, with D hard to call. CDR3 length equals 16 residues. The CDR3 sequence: CASSWNRVSLNTEALF. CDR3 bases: TGTGCCAGCAGTTGGAACAGAGTCTCTTTAAACACTGAAGCTCTCTTT.

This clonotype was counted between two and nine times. In DNA form, the CDR3 reads TGCAGCGTTGATAACAGCTACACTGAAGCTTTCTTT. This sequence encodes CSVDNSYTEAFF. The chain combines TRBV29-1 with TRBJ1-1, with D hard to call. The germline gives CDR1 SQVTM, CDR2 ANQGSEA. The CDR3 runs to 12 residues. V was trimmed by 3 bases and J by 3 bases, leaving 8 bases between them.

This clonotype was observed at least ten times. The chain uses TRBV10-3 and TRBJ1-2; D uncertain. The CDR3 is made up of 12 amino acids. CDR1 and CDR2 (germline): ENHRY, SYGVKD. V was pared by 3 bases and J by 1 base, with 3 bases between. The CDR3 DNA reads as TGTGCCATCAGTGACCTTAACTATGGCTACACCTTC. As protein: CAISDLNYGYTF.

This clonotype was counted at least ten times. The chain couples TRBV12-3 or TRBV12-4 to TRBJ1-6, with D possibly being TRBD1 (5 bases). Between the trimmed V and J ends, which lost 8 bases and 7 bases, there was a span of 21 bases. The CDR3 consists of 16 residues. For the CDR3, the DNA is TGTGCCAGCTTACCAGGGCTACCGGCTGCAAATTCACCCCTCCACTTT. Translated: CASLPGLPAANSPLHF.

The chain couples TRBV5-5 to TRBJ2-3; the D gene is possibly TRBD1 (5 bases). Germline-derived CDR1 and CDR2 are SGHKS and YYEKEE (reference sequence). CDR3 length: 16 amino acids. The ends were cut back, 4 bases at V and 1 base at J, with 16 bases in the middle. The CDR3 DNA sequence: TGTGCCAGCAGCCCCGTACAGGCCCTCGGCACAGATACGCAGTATTTT. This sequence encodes CASSPVQALGTDTQYF.

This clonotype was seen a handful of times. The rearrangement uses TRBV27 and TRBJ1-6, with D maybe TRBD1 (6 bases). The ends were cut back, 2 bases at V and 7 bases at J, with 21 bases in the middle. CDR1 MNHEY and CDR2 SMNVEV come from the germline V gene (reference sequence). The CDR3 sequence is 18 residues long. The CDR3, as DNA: TGTGCCAGCAGTTTAAAACAGGGCATGATGGGGTCGAATTCACCCCTCCACTTT. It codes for CASSLKQGMMGSNSPLHF.

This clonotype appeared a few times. CDR3 region: CASRTPTLGDGANVLTF. CDR3 nucleotides: TGTGCCAGTCGAACCCCCACGTTAGGGGACGGGGCCAACGTCCTGACTTTC. The chain links TRBV19 to TRBJ2-6; D possibly matches TRBD1 or TRBD2 (5 bases each). This CDR3 region has 17 residues. Trimming left V 8 bases short and J 4 bases short, with 21 bases between. Germline CDR1 is LNHDA and CDR2 is SQIVND (reference sequence).

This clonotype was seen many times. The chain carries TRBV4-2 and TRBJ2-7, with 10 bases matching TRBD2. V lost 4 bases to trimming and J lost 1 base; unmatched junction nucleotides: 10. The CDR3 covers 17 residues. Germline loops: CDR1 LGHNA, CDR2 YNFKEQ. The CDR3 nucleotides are TGTGCCAGCAGCCCAACTCCCACTAGCGGGGTTTCCTACGAGCAGTACTTC. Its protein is CASSPTPTSGVSYEQYF.

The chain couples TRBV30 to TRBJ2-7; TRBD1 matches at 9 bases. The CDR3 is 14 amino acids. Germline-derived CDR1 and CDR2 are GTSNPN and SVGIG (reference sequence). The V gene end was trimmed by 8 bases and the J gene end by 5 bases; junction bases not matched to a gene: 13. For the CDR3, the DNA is TGTGCCCGGGGGTCATTGGGACAGGGAAACGAGCAGTACTTC. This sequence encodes CARGSLGQGNEQYF.

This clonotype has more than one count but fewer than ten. Written as DNA, the CDR3 is TGTGCCAGCAGTAGGACAGCTAGCACAGATACGCAGTATTTT. Amino acids: CASSRTASTDTQYF. The chain links TRBV6-6 to TRBJ2-3; tentative D call: TRBD1 (6 bases). CDR1 and CDR2 (germline): MNHNY, SVGAGI (reference sequence). Trimming removed 5 bases from V and 0 bases from J, with 9 bases in between. The CDR3 runs to 14 residues.

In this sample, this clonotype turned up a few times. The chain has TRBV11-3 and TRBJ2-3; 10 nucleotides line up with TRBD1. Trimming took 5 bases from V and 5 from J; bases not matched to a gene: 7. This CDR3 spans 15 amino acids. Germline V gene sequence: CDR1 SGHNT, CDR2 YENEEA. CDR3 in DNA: TGTGCCAGCAGCCCCGGGACAGGGGACAGAGATACGCAGTATTTT. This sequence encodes CASSPGTGDRDTQYF.

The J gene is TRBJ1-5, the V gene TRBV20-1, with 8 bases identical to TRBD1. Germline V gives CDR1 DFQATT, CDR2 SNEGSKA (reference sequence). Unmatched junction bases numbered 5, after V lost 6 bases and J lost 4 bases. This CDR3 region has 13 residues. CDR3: CSARTGSNQPQHF. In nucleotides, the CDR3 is TGCAGTGCGCGGACAGGGTCAAATCAGCCCCAGCATTTT.

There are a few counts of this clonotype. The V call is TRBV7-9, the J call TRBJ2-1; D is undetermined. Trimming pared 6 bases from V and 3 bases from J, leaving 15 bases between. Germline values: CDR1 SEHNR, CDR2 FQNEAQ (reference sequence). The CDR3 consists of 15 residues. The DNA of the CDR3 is TGTGCCAGCAGGGCCGCGGTTCAGTTCTACAATGAGCAGTTCTTC. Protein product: CASRAAVQFYNEQFF.

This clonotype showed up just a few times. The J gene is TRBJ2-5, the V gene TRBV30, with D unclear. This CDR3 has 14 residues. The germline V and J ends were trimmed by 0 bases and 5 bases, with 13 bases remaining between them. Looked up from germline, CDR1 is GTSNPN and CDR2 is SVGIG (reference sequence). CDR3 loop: CAWSVTDLWETQYF. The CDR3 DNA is TGTGCCTGGAGTGTAACTGACTTATGGGAGACCCAGTACTTC.

CDR3 in amino acids: CASSSGLESNEQFF. CDR3 bases: TGTGCCAGCAGTTCGGGACTAGAAAGCAATGAGCAGTTCTTC. The chain recombines TRBV27 with TRBJ2-1, with 8 bases lining up with TRBD2. CDR1 and CDR2 from the germline V gene are MNHEY and SMNVEV (reference sequence). Trimming took 4 bases from V and 6 from J; bases not matched to a gene: 5. This CDR3 spans 14 amino acids.

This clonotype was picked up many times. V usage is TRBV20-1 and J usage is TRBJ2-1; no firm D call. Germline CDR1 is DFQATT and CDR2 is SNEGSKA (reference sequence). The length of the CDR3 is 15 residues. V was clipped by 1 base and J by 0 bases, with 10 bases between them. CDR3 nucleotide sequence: TGCAGTGCTAGAGCGGAGAGTAACTCCTACAATGAGCAGTTCTTC. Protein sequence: CSARAESNSYNEQFF.

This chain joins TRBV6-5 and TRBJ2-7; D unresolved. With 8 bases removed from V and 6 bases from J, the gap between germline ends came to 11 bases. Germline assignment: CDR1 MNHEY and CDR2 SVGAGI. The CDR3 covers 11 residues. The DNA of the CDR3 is TGTGCCAGCGAGGCGGTGGGCGAGCAGTACTTC. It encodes CASEAVGEQYF.

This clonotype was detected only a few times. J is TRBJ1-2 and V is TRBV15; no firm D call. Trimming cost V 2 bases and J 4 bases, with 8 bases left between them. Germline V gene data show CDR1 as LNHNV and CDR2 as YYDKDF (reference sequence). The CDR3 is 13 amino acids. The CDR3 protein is CATSRRPLYGYTF. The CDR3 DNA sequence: TGTGCCACCAGCAGACGACCGCTCTATGGCTACACCTTC. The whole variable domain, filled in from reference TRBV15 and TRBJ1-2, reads DAMVIQNPRYQVTQFGKPVTLSCSQTLNHNVMYWYQQKSSQAPKLLFHYYDKDFNNEADTPDNFQSRRPNTSFCFLDIRSPGLGDTAMYLCATSRRPLYGYTFGSGTRLTVV.

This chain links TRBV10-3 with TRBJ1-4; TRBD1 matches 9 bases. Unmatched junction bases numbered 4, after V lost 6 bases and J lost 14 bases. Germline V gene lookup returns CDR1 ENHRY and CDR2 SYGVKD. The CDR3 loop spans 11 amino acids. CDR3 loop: CAISNGQGLFF. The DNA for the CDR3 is TGTGCCATCAGCAATGGACAGGGGCTGTTTTTT.

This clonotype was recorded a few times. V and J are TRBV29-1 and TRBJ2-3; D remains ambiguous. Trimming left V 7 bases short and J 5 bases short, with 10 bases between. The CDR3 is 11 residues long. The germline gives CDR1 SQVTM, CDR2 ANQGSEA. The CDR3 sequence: CSANGLDTQYF. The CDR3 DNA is TGCAGCGCCAACGGTTTAGATACGCAGTATTTT.

The CDR3 loop reads CASRTSGFTDTQYF. CDR3 DNA sequence: TGTGCCAGCAGAACTAGCGGGTTCACAGATACGCAGTATTTT. V is TRBV12-3 or TRBV12-4 and J is TRBJ2-3; the match to TRBD2 covers 9 bases. The CDR3 length is 14 residues. V lost 6 bases, J lost 2 bases, and 3 bases stayed unmatched.

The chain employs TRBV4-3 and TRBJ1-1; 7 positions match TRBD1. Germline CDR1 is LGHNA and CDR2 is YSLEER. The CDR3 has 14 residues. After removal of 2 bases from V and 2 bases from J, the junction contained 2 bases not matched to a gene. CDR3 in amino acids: CASSQRDSNTEAFF. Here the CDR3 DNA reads TGCGCCAGCAGCCAACGGGACAGTAACACTGAAGCTTTCTTT.